The 15 T cell receptor beta chains below come from one sample, sequenced in a study of T cell repertoires in cytomegalovirus infection. TCRdb re-analysed the reads in MiXCR, keeping a single row per CDR3 protein. Among about 740,000 distinct CDR3 sequences, about 40% were seen once, and the ten largest hold under 3%. Sequencing input: PBMCs. Every receptor here comes from a human donor in good health (CMV status not recorded). Some clones in this sample may be carry-over from other donors' samples.

This clonotype was seen many times. This sequence joins TRBV7-2 and TRBJ2-7; 15 bases line up with TRBD2. The CDR3 sequence is 15 residues long. Trimming removed 3 bases from V and 7 bases from J; junction bases left unmatched: 4. CDR1 is SGHTA, CDR2 FQGNSA, per germline. The CDR3 DNA reads TGTGCCAGCAGCTTTCAGGGACTAGCGGGGGGAGAGCAGTACTTC. Translation gives CASSFQGLAGGEQYF.

The chain recombines TRBV3-1 with TRBJ2-5; perhaps D is TRBD1 or TRBD2 (5 bases each). This CDR3 is 14 amino acids long. Germline V lookup: CDR1 LGHDT, CDR2 YNNKEL (reference sequence). V was pared by 1 base and J by 5 bases, with 11 bases between. The CDR3 sequence: CASSQGSGLETQYF. CDR3 nucleotides: TGTGCCAGCAGCCAAGGCTCGGGGCTGGAGACCCAGTACTTC.

The sample holds many counts of this clonotype. The chain has TRBV7-2 and TRBJ1-5, with 11 bases identical to TRBD1. The CDR3 contains 16 residues. Trimming removed 4 bases from V and 4 bases from J; junction bases left unmatched: 6. Germline V gene lookup returns CDR1 SGHTA and CDR2 FQGNSA. The DNA for the CDR3 is TGTGCCAGCAGCTATACCGGGACAGGGGGAAATCAGCCCCAGCATTTT. It yields the protein CASSYTGTGGNQPQHF.

The CDR3 region is CSALGVRTDTQYF. CDR3 nucleotides: TGCAGCGCTCTGGGCGTCAGAACAGATACGCAGTATTTT. This chain links TRBV29-1 with TRBJ2-3; D gene unclear. The CDR3 has 13 amino acids. Trimming pared 7 bases from V and 3 bases from J, leaving 14 bases between. Per germline, CDR1 SQVTM and CDR2 ANQGSEA.

The chain combines TRBV6-2 or TRBV6-3 with TRBJ2-7; D possibly uses TRBD1 or TRBD2 (6 bases each). The ends were cut back, 6 bases at V and 2 bases at J, with 20 bases in the middle. Germline V gene sequence: CDR1 MNHEY, CDR2 SVGEGT. The CDR3 loop spans 16 amino acids. DNA of the CDR3: TGTGCCAGCAGCCGGCGGGTCGGGGGCAGCCCCTACGAGCAGTACTTC. It yields the protein CASSRRVGGSPYEQYF.

This chain joins TRBV7-2 and TRBJ2-1, with D unclear. Germline V gene data show CDR1 as SGHTA and CDR2 as FQGNSA. Trimming left V 8 bases short and J 8 bases short, with 7 bases between. The CDR3 has 10 amino acids. The CDR3 nucleotides are TGTGCCAGCTCGGGCGATGAGCAGTTCTTC. Its translation: CASSGDEQFF. The variable domain in full, completed from reference TRBV7-2 and TRBJ2-1, reads GAGVSQSPSNKVTEKGKDVELRCDPISGHTALYWYRQSLGQGLEFLIYFQGNSAPDKSGLPSDRFSAERTGGSVSTLTIQRTQQEDSAVYLCASSGDEQFFGPGTRLTVL.

The V gene is TRBV29-1, the J gene TRBJ1-5; unclear D gene. V was clipped by 0 bases and J by 11 bases, with 17 bases between them. Germline-derived CDR1 and CDR2 are SQVTM and ANQGSEA. The CDR3 consists of 14 residues. CDR3 nucleotides: TGCAGCGTTGAAGAGGGTCCCCTAGGTAGATCCCAGCATTTT. Translation gives CSVEEGPLGRSQHF.

This clonotype was detected once. J is TRBJ1-1 and V is TRBV5-6, with D hard to call. The CDR3 is 11 amino acids. Per germline, CDR1 SGHDT and CDR2 YYEEEE. The V end was cut by 3 bases, the J end by 7 bases, with 7 bases between. The CDR3 nucleotides are TGTGCCAGCAGCTCGGGTGATGAAGCTTTCTTT. It encodes CASSSGDEAFF.

This clonotype was seen a few times. The chain uses TRBV7-9 and TRBJ2-4; 7 bases match TRBD1. This CDR3 is 19 amino acids long. Germline loops: CDR1 SEHNR, CDR2 FQNEAQ (reference sequence). The junction had 18 bases not matched to a gene; V was cut back by 4 bases and J by 3 bases. The CDR3 protein is CASSSSYGQAERGKNIQYF. CDR3 DNA: TGTGCCAGCAGCTCCTCTTATGGACAGGCAGAGAGGGGCAAAAACATTCAGTACTTC.

There are a few counts of this clonotype. The chain joins TRBV6-8 to TRBJ2-3; 8 bases match TRBD2. The germline V gene has CDR1 MNHGY and CDR2 SAAAGT. This CDR3 region has 16 residues. Trimming removed 3 bases from V and 2 bases from J; junction bases left unmatched: 7. Here the CDR3 reads CASSYGSGALTDTQYF. CDR3 in DNA: TGTGCCAGCAGTTATGGTAGCGGGGCTCTCACAGATACGCAGTATTTT.

The genes are TRBV28 and TRBJ2-1; no clear D gene. V lost 6 bases and J lost 1, with 19 bases in between. CDR3 size: 17 residues. Germline V CDR1 and CDR2: MDHEN, SYDVKM. CDR3 protein: CASRALGWVGSYNEQFF. CDR3 DNA sequence: TGTGCCAGCAGAGCCCTCGGGTGGGTAGGGTCCTACAATGAGCAGTTCTTC.

This clonotype was seen only a few times. The chain is built from TRBV20-1 and TRBJ1-4; D gene uncertain. This CDR3 is 15 amino acids long. V gave up 0 bases and J gave up 0 bases, with 8 bases separating them. Germline-derived CDR1 and CDR2 are DFQATT and SNEGSKA (reference sequence). CDR3 DNA: TGCAGTGCTAGAGATAGACGAGCAACTAATGAAAAACTGTTTTTT. It yields the protein CSARDRRATNEKLFF.

The chain uses TRBV2 and TRBJ1-1, with no clear D. This CDR3 has 12 amino acids. V was clipped by 7 bases and J by 1 base, with 7 bases between them. Per germline, CDR1 SNHLY and CDR2 FYNNEI. CDR3 in amino acids: CASTEGNTEAFF. For the CDR3, the DNA is TGTGCCAGCACGGAGGGGAACACTGAAGCTTTCTTT. Variable domain in full (rest from reference TRBV2 and TRBJ1-1): EPEVTQTPSHQVTQMGQEVILRCVPISNHLYFYWYRQILGQKVEFLVSFYNNEISEKSEIFDDQFSVERPDGSNFTLKIRSTKLEDSAMYFCASTEGNTEAFFGQGTRLTVV.

The V and J genes are TRBV7-2 and TRBJ2-2, with TRBD1 identical over 8 bases. This CDR3 has 14 amino acids. After removal of 5 bases from V and 3 bases from J, the junction contained 2 bases not matched to a gene. Germline loops: CDR1 SGHTA, CDR2 FQGNSA. CDR3 sequence reads: CASSLQGDTGELFF. The CDR3 nucleotides read TGTGCCAGCAGCCTACAGGGGGACACCGGGGAGCTGTTTTTT. The variable domain in full, with the rest retrieved from reference TRBV7-2 and TRBJ2-2, is GAGVSQSPSNKVTEKGKDVELRCDPISGHTALYWYRQSLGQGLEFLIYFQGNSAPDKSGLPSDRFSAERTGGSVSTLTIQRTQQEDSAVYLCASSLQGDTGELFFGEGSRLTVL.

The chain combines TRBV5-1 with TRBJ1-6; tentative D call: TRBD1 (6 bases). CDR1 is SGHRS and CDR2 is YFSETQ in the germline V gene. Deletions cut 0 bases from V and 8 bases from J, with 9 bases between. The CDR3 runs to 14 residues. The CDR3 nucleotides are TGCGCCAGCAGCTTGGCAGGGGCGGATTCACCCCTCCACTTT. Its translation is CASSLAGADSPLHF.